This entry describes one T cell receptor beta chain. What it recognizes is unknown. This record belongs to a study of blood T cells in healthy people across ages. Whole-study results and caveats: Diversity was estimated from one million T cells, and these estimates were considered underestimates. Among T cells, TCR beta diversity per million cells dropped roughly linearly as age rose. Both naive CD4+ cell counts and diversity were greater in long-lived donors than in aged donors.

Germline V gene lookup returns CDR1 SGHRS and CDR2 YFSETQ. The CDR3 is 15 amino acids. V dropped 4 bases and J dropped 3 bases, with 17 bases sitting between them. Together with a sample-barcoded 5' primer, a J-beta primer mix was included in a second PCR lasting about 6 to 12 cycles. TCRdb fed the 5' RACE reads into MiXCR, producing one record per CDR3 protein. Here the sample spans roughly 680,000 distinct CDR3 sequences, about half being singletons. Peripheral blood from each donor was collected in a volume of 9.5 to 10 milliliters. This TCR was recovered from a woman aged 60 to 75 in good health. The chain carries TRBV5-1 and TRBJ2-7, with D possibly being TRBD1 or TRBD2 (5 bases each). Sample: blood. CDR3 loop: CASSPAGPTGYEQYF. The CDR3 nucleotides read TGCGCCAGCAGCCCTGCGGGCCCCACAGGCTACGAGCAGTACTTC.